This TCR beta chain was obtained from a study of T cell responses to AZD1222 COVID-19 vaccine. Background on the study: Some second doses came at about 4 weeks and others at about 12 weeks; these were pooled.

Study-wide results and caveats: Regions left unmutated in variants are reportedly the target of nearly half of spike-specific TCRs. In a largely white British group with more females than males, clonal diversity was possibly underestimated. Sampled repertoires all dated from after the peak T cell response.

A remark on this clone: Its antigen is currently unknown.

Sequenced by immunoSEQ multiplex PCR; TCRdb stores in-frame clones only, minus some. The repertoire holds about 59,000 clones, with 84% as singletons. Trimming left V 3 bases short and J 4 bases short, with 15 bases between. Looked up from germline, CDR1 is SGHTS and CDR2 is YDEGEE. The CDR3 is 15 residues long. The sequence was obtained from an adult in good health. The J gene is TRBJ2-3, the V gene TRBV5-8; D may be TRBD1 (5 bases). The sequencing here drew on peripheral blood, taken on day 0 of AZD1222 vaccination. CDR3 bases: TGTGCCAGCAGCTACGACGGCAGGGCCCCAGATACGCAGTATTTT. Translating gives CASSYDGRAPDTQYF.